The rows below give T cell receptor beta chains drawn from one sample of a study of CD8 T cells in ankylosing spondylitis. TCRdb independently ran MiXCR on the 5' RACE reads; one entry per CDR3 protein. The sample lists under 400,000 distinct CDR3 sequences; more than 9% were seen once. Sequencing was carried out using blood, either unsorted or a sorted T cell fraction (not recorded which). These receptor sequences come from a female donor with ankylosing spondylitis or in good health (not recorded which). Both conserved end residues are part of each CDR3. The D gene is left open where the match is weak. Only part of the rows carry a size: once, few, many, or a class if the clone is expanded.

CDR3aa: CSATETQYF
CDR3nt: TGCAGTGCTACGGAGACCCAGTACTTC
abundance: -
v_gene: TRBV20-1
d_gene: -
j_gene: TRBJ2-5

CDR3aa: CAVGRASAETQYF
CDR3nt: TGTGCCGTCGGCCGGGCTAGCGCAGAGACCCAGTACTTC
abundance: -
v_gene: TRBV6-1
d_gene: -
j_gene: TRBJ2-5

CDR3aa: CASSLAIDRAANEKLFF
CDR3nt: TGCGCCAGCAGCTTGGCGATCGACAGGGCGGCTAATGAAAAACTGTTTTTT
abundance: many
v_gene: TRBV5-1
d_gene: TRBD1
j_gene: TRBJ1-4

CDR3aa: CASSLAGGPNEKLFF
CDR3nt: TGCGCCAGCAGCTTGGCCGGGGGACCTAATGAAAAACTGTTTTTT
abundance: -
v_gene: TRBV5-1
d_gene: -
j_gene: TRBJ1-4

CDR3aa: CASSLNFLRENTF
CDR3nt: TGTGCCAGCAGCTTAAACTTTTTGAGGGAAAACACCTTC
abundance: many
v_gene: TRBV7-2
d_gene: -
j_gene: TRBJ1-2

CDR3aa: CASSAGQGATEAFF
CDR3nt: TGCGCCAGCAGCGCCGGACAGGGGGCCACTGAAGCTTTCTTT
abundance: -
v_gene: TRBV5-1
d_gene: TRBD1
j_gene: TRBJ1-1

CDR3aa: CASSLVPSGRSDGEKLFF
CDR3nt: TGTGCCAGCAGCTTAGTGCCATCTGGTAGATCCGACGGTGAAAAACTGTTTTTT
abundance: -
v_gene: TRBV7-2
d_gene: -
j_gene: TRBJ1-4

CDR3aa: CATSTAQGARYGYTF
CDR3nt: TGTGCCACTTCGACGGCGCAGGGGGCTAGGTATGGCTACACCTTC
abundance: many
v_gene: TRBV15
d_gene: TRBD1
j_gene: TRBJ1-2

CDR3aa: CSARERSLRGYTF
CDR3nt: TGCAGTGCTAGAGAACGGTCCCTGCGGGGCTACACCTTC
abundance: many
v_gene: TRBV20-1
d_gene: -
j_gene: TRBJ1-2

CDR3aa: CASSFSGTANEKLFF
CDR3nt: TGTGCCAGCAGCTTTTCCGGGACAGCTAATGAAAAACTGTTTTTT
abundance: -
v_gene: TRBV7-2
d_gene: TRBD1
j_gene: TRBJ1-4

CDR3aa: CASSLGTIYNSPLHF
CDR3nt: TGCGCCAGCAGCCTCGGGACAATTTATAATTCACCCCTCCACTTT
abundance: many
v_gene: TRBV5-1
d_gene: -
j_gene: TRBJ1-6

CDR3aa: CASSLPTGENTEAFF
CDR3nt: TGTGCCAGCAGTCTACCGACAGGGGAGAACACTGAAGCTTTCTTT
abundance: few
v_gene: TRBV28
d_gene: TRBD1
j_gene: TRBJ1-1

CDR3aa: CSAPDGHNEQFF
CDR3nt: TGCAGTGCCCCCGACGGGCACAATGAGCAGTTCTTC
abundance: many
v_gene: TRBV20-1
d_gene: -
j_gene: TRBJ2-1

CDR3aa: CASSLRSSYEQYF
CDR3nt: TGTGCCAGCAGCCTCAGAAGCTCCTACGAGCAGTACTTC
abundance: many
v_gene: TRBV12-3/TRBV12-4
d_gene: -
j_gene: TRBJ2-7

CDR3aa: CSALGLAVTYEQYF
CDR3nt: TGCAGTGCCCTGGGACTAGCGGTTACCTACGAGCAGTACTTC
abundance: -
v_gene: TRBV20-1
d_gene: TRBD2
j_gene: TRBJ2-7

CDR3aa: CASSLGRESYEQYF
CDR3nt: TGTGCCAGCTCTTTGGGCAGGGAATCCTACGAGCAGTACTTC
abundance: many
v_gene: TRBV18
d_gene: -
j_gene: TRBJ2-7